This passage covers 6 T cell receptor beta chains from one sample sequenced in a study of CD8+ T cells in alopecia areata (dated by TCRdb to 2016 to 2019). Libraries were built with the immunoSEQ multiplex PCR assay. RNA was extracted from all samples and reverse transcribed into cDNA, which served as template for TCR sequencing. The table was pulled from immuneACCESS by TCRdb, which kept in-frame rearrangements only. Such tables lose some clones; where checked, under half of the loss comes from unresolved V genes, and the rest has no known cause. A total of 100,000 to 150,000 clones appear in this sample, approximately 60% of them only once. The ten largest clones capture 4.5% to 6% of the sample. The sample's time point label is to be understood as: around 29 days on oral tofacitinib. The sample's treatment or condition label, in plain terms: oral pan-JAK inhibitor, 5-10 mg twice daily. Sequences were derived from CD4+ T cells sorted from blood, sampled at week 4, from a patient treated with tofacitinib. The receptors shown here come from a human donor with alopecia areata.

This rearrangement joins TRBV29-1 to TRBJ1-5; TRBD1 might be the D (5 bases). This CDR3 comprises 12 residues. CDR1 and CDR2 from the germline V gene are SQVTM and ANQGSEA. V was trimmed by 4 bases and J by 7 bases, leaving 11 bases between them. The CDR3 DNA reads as TGCAGCGTTGGGGAAGGGGAGCAGCCCCAGCATTTT. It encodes CSVGEGEQPQHF.

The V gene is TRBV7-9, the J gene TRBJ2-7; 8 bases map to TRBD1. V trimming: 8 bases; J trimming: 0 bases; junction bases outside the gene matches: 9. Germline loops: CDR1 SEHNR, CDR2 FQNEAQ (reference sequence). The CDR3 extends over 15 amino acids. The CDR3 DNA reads TGTGCCAGCGGAATCGGGACAGGTGGCTCCTACGAGCAGTACTTC. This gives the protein CASGIGTGGSYEQYF.

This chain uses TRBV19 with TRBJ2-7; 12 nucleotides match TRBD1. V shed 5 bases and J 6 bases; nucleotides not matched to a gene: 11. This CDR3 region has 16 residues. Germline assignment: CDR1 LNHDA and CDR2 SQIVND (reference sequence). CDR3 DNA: TGTGCCAGTAGTCCGGACGGCGGGACAGGGGGCCTCGAGCAGTACTTC. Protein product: CASSPDGGTGGLEQYF. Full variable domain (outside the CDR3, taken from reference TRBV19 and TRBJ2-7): DGGITQSPKYLFRKEGQNVTLSCEQNLNHDAMYWYRQDPGQGLRLIYYSQIVNDFQKGDIAEGYSVSREKKESFPLTVTSAQKNPTAFYLCASSPDGGTGGLEQYFGPGTRLTVT.

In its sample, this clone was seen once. As DNA, the CDR3 is TGTGCCTGGAGTGTAATCGGGATCGGGTATGGCTACACCTTC. It codes for CAWSVIGIGYGYTF. The rearrangement joins TRBV30 to TRBJ1-2; D is ambiguous. Deletions cut 0 bases from V and 5 bases from J, with 13 bases between. The CDR3 consists of 14 residues. Per germline, CDR1 GTSNPN and CDR2 SVGIG (reference sequence). The full variable domain, completed using reference TRBV30 and TRBJ1-2, is SQTIHQWPATLVQPVGSPLSLECTVEGTSNPNLYWYRQAAGRGLQLLFYSVGIGQISSEVPQNLSASRPQDRQFILSSKKLLLSDSGFYLCAWSVIGIGYGYTFGSGTRLTVV.

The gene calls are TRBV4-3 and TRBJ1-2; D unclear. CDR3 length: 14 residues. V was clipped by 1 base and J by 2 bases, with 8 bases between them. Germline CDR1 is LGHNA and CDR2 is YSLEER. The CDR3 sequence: CASSQVMGNYGYTF. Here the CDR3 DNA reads TGCGCCAGCAGCCAAGTTATGGGGAACTATGGCTACACCTTC.

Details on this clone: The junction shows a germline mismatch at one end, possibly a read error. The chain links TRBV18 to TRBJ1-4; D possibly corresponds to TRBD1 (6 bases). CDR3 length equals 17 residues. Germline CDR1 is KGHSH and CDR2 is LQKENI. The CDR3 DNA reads TGTGCCAGCTCCCCACAGGGACCTCTTGCAACTAATGAAAAACTGTTTTTT. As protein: CASSPQGPLATNEKLFF.